This T cell receptor (beta chain) was sequenced during a study of technical replicates of blood from several donors. A single count supports this clone. The protocol was immunoSEQ multiplex PCR, while the TCRdb copy is restricted to in-frame clones and leaves out a portion. This sample carries about 81,000 clones, 90% to 97% of them seen once, and the ten largest clones take roughly 0.4%. The germline V gene has CDR1 SGDLS and CDR2 YYNGEE. There are 14 residues in the CDR3. V gave up 0 bases and J gave up 2 bases, with 8 bases separating them. This sequence joins TRBV9 and TRBJ1-2; D is possibly TRBD1 (5 bases). What was sequenced was T cells isolated from PBMCs. The receptor's source is a human donor in good health. The CDR3 here is CASSVAGDNYGYTF. The CDR3 DNA reads as TGTGCCAGCAGCGTAGCGGGGGACAACTATGGCTACACCTTC. The entire variable domain, with the rest obtained from reference TRBV9 and TRBJ1-2, is as follows: DSGVTQTPKHLITATGQRVTLRCSPRSGDLSVYWYQQSLDQGLQFLIQYYNGEERAKGNILERFSAQQFPDLHSELNLSSLELGDSALYFCASSVAGDNYGYTFGSGTRLTVV.